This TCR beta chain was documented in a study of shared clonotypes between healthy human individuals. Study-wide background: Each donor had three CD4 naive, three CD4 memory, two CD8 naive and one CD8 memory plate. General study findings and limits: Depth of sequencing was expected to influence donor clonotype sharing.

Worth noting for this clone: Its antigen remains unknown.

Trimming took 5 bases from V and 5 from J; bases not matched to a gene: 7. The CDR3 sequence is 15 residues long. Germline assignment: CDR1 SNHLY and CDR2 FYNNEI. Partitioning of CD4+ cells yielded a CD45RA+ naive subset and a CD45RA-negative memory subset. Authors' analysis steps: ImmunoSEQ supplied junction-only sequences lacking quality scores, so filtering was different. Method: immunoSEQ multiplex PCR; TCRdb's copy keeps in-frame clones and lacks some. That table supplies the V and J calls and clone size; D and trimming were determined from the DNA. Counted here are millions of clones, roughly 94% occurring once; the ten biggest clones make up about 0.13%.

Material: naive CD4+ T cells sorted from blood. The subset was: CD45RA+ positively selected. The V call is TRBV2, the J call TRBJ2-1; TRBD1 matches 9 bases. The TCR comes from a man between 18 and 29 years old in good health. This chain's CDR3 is CASSQGQGNDNEQFF. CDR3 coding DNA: TGTGCCAGCAGTCAAGGACAGGGGAACGACAATGAGCAGTTCTTC.